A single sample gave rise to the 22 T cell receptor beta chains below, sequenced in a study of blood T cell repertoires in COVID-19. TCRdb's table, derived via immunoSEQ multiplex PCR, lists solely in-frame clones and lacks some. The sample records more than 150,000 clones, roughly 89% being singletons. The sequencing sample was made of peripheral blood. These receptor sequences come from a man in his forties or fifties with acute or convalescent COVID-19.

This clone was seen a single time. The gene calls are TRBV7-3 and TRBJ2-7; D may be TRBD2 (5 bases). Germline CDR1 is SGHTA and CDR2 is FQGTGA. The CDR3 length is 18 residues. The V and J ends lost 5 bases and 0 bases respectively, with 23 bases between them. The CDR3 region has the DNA TGTGCCAGCAGCAAAACTTACGAGGGTGGGAGAGCCTCCTACGAGCAGTACTTC. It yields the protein CASSKTYEGGRASYEQYF.

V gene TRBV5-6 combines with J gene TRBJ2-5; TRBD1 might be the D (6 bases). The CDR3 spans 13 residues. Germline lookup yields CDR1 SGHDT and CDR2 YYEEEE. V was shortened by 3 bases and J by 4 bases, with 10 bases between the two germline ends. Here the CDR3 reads CASSSQGPETQYF. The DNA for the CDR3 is TGTGCCAGCAGCTCCCAGGGGCCAGAGACCCAGTACTTC.

For the CDR3, the DNA is TGTGCCACCAGTGATTCGGGGACTCCCAGCACGAACACCGGGGAGCTGTTTTTT. Translation gives CATSDSGTPSTNTGELFF. The gene calls are TRBV24-1 and TRBJ2-2, with D perhaps TRBD2 (6 bases). The germline gives CDR1 KGHDR, CDR2 SFDVKD. With 2 bases removed from V and 0 bases from J, the gap between germline ends came to 15 bases. The CDR3 is 18 amino acids.

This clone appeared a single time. CDR3 coding DNA: TGTGCCAGCAGTCCATACGGGGGGGAATTTGGCGGCTACACCTTC. The encoded protein is CASSPYGGEFGGYTF. V gene TRBV28 combines with J gene TRBJ1-2, with D possibly matching TRBD1 (5 bases). Germline CDR1 reads MDHEN; CDR2 reads SYDVKM. V was shortened by 5 bases and J by 8 bases, with 21 bases between the two germline ends. This CDR3 contains 15 residues.

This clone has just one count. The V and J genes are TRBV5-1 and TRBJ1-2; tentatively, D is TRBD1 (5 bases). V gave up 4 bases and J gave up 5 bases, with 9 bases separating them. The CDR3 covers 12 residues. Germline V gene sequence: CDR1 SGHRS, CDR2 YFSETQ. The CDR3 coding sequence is TGCGCCAGCAGCCCTGGACAATATGGCTACACCTTC. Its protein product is CASSPGQYGYTF. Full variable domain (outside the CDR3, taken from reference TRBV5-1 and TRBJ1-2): KAGVTQTPRYLIKTRGQQVTLSCSPISGHRSVSWYQQTPGQGLQFLFEYFSETQRNKGNFPGRFSGRQFSNSRSEMNVSTLELGDSALYLCASSPGQYGYTFGSGTRLTVV.

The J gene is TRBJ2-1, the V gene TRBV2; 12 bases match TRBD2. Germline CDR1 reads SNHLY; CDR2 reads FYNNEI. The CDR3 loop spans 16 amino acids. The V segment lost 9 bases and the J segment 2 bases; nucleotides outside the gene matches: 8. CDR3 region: CARQRLAGVAYNEQFF. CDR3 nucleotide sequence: TGTGCCAGACAACGACTAGCGGGAGTAGCCTACAATGAGCAGTTCTTC.

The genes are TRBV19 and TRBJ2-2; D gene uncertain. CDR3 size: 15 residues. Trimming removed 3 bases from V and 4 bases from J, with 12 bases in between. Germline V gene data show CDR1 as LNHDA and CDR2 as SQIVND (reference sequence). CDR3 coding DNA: TGTGCCAGTAGTATCTCCCTAGAACGCACCGGGGAGCTGTTTTTT. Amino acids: CASSISLERTGELFF.

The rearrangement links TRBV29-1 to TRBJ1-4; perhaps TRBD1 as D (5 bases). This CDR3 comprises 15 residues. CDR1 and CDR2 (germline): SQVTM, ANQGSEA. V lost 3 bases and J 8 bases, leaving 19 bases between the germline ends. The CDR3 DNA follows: TGCAGCGTTGAGGGTTCGGGGGTGATGAGCGAAAAACTGTTTTTT. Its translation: CSVEGSGVMSEKLFF.

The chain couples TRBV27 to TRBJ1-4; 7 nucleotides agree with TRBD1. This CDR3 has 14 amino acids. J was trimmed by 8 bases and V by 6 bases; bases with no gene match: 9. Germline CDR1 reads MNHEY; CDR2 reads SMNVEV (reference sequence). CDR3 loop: CASRPTGAGEKLFF. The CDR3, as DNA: TGTGCCAGCAGGCCTACAGGGGCCGGAGAAAAACTGTTTTTT.

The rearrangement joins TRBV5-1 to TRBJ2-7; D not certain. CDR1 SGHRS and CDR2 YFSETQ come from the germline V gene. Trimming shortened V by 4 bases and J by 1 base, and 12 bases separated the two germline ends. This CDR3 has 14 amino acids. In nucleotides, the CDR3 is TGCGCCAGCAGCCGCGAGATAGCTTCCTACGAGCAGTACTTC. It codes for CASSREIASYEQYF.

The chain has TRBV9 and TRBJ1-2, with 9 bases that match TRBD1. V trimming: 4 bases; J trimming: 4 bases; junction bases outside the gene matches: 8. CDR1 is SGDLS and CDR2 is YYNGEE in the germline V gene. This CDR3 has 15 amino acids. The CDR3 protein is CASSPDGTGIYGYTF. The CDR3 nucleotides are TGTGCCAGCAGCCCGGACGGGACAGGGATCTATGGCTACACCTTC.

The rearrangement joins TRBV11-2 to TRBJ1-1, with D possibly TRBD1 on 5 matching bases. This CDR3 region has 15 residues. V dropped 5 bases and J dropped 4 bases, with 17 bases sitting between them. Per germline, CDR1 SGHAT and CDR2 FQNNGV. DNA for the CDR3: TGTGCCAGCAGCCCTATGCGGGGCAGGAGCACTGAAGCTTTCTTT. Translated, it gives CASSPMRGRSTEAFF.

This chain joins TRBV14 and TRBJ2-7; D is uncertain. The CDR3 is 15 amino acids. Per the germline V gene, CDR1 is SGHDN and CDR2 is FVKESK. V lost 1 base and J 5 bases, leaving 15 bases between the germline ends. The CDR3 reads CASSQGTVPFDEQYF. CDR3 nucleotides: TGTGCCAGCAGCCAAGGTACAGTCCCTTTCGACGAGCAGTACTTC.

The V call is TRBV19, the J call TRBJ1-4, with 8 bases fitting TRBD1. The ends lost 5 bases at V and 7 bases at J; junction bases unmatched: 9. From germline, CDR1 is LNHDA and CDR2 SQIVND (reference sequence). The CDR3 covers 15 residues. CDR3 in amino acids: CASSQVRDRFEKLFF. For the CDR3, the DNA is TGTGCCAGTAGTCAAGTTCGGGACAGGTTTGAAAAACTGTTTTTT.

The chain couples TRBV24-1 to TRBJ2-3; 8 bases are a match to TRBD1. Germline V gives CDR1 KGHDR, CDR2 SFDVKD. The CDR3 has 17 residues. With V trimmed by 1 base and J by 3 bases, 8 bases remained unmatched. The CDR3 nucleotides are TGTGCCACCAGTGATTTCCGACAGGGGTTTCTGACAGATACGCAGTATTTT. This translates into CATSDFRQGFLTDTQYF.

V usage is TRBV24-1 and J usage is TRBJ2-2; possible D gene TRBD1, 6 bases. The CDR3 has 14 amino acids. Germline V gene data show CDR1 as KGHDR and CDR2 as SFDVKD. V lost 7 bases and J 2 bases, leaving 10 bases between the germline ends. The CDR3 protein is CATRDSYNTGELFF. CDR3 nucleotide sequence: TGTGCCACCAGGGACAGCTACAACACCGGGGAGCTGTTTTTT.

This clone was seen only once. This chain's CDR3 is CASSQHGTAPGAQYF. Written as DNA, the CDR3 is TGCGCCAGCAGCCAACATGGGACAGCCCCAGGGGCCCAGTACTTC. V is TRBV4-1 and J is TRBJ2-5; 7 nucleotides agree with TRBD1. In germline, CDR1 is MGHRA, CDR2 YSYEKL. The CDR3 loop spans 15 amino acids. V was pared by 2 bases and J by 9 bases, with 12 bases of the junction left unmatched.

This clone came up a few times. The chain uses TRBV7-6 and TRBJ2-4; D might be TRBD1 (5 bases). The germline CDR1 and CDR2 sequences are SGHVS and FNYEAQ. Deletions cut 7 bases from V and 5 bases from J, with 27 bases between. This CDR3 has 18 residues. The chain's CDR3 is CASTPEPPHRNFQNIQYF. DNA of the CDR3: TGTGCCAGCACCCCAGAGCCACCCCACAGGAACTTCCAAAACATTCAGTACTTC.

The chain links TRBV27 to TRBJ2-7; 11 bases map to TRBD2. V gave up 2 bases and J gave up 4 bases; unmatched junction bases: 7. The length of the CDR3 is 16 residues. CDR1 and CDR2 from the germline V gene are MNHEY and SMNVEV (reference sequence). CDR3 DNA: TGTGCCAGCAGTTTACTGCTAGCGGGAGGCTCTTACGAGCAGTACTTC. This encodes CASSLLLAGGSYEQYF.

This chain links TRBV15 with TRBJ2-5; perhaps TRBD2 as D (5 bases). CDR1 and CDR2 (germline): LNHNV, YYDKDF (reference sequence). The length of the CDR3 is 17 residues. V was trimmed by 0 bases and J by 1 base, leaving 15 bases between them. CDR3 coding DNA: TGTGCCACCAGCAGAGATCCGTGGGAGTTAGGCCAAGAGACCCAGTACTTC. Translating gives CATSRDPWELGQETQYF.

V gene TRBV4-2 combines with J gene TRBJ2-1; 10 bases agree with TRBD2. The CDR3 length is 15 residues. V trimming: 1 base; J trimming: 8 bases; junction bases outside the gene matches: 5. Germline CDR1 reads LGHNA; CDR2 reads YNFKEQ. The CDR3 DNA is TGTGCCAGCAGCCAAGGTAGCGGGGGGCGGGATGAGCAGTTCTTC. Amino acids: CASSQGSGGRDEQFF.

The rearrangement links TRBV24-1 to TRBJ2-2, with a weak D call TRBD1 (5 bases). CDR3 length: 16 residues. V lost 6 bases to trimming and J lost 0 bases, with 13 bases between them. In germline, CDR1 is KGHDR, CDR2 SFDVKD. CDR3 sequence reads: CATSPIQGANTGELFF. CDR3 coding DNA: TGTGCCACCAGTCCGATTCAGGGCGCGAACACCGGGGAGCTGTTTTTT.